The clone carrying this TCR beta chain has a handful of counts. The CDR3 runs 14 residues. Trimming stripped 1 base from V and 5 bases from J, with 6 bases between. Germline V gene sequence: CDR1 SEHNR, CDR2 FQNEAQ (reference sequence). This sample stems from a study of T cell responses to AZD1222 COVID-19 vaccine. Sequenced by immunoSEQ multiplex PCR; TCRdb stores in-frame clones only, minus some. The table shows some 180,000 clones, with about 89% occurring only once. The sequence derives from an adult who received the AZD1222 COVID-19 vaccine. V and J are TRBV7-9 and TRBJ1-6, with D unresolved. The sequencing here drew on peripheral blood, taken 28 days after the second AZD1222 dose. The CDR3 bases are TGTGCCAGCAGCTTAGGACGGAATAATTCACCCCTCCACTTT. Translated, it gives CASSLGRNNSPLHF.